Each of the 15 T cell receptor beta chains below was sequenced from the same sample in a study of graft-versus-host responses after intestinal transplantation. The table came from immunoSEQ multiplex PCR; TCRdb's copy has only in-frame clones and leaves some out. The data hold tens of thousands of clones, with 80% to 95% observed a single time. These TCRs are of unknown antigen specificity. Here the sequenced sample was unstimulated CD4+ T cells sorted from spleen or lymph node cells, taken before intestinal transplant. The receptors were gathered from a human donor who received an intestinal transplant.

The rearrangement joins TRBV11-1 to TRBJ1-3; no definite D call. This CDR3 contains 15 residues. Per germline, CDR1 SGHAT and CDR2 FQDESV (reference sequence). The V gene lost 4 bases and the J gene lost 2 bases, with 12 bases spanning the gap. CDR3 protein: CASSSPARTGNTIYF. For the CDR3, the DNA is TGTGCCAGCAGCTCTCCGGCCCGGACTGGAAACACCATATATTTT.

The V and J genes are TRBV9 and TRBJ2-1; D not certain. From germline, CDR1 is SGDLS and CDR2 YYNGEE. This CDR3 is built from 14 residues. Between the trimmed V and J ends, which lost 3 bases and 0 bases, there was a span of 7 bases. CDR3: CASSGVSSYNEQFF. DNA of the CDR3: TGTGCCAGCAGCGGAGTATCCTCCTACAATGAGCAGTTCTTC.

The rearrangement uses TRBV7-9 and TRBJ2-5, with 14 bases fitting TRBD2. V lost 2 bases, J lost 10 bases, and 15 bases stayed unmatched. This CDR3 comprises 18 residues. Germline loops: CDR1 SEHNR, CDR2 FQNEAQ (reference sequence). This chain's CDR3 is CASSLWLGTSGSQGGQYF. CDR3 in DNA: TGTGCCAGCAGCTTATGGCTCGGGACTAGCGGGAGCCAGGGGGGCCAGTACTTC.

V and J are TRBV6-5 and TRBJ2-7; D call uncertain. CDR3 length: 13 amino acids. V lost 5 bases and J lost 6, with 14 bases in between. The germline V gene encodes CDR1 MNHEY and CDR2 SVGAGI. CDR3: CASSEAVHVEQYF. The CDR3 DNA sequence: TGTGCCAGCAGTGAAGCCGTACACGTCGAGCAGTACTTC.

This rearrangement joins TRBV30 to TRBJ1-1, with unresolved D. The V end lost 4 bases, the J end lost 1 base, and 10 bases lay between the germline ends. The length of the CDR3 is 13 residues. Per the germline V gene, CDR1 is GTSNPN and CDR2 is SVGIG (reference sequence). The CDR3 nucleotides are TGTGCCTGGACCGGCCACCGGAACACTGAAGCTTTCTTT. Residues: CAWTGHRNTEAFF.

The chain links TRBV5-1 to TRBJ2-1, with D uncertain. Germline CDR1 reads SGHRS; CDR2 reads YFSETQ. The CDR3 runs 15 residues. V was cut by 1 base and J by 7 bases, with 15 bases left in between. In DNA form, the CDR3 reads TGCGCCAGCAGCTTGTTGGCAGTAAACTCGAATGAGCAGTTCTTC. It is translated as CASSLLAVNSNEQFF.

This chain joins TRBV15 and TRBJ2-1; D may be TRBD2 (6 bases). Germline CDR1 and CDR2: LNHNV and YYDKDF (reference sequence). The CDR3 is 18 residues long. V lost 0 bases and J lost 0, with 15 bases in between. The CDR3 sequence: CATSRDPSGGSSYNEQFF. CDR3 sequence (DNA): TGTGCCACCAGCAGAGATCCGAGCGGAGGGAGCTCCTACAATGAGCAGTTCTTC. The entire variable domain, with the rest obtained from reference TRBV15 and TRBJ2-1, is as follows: DAMVIQNPRYQVTQFGKPVTLSCSQTLNHNVMYWYQQKSSQAPKLLFHYYDKDFNNEADTPDNFQSRRPNTSFCFLDIRSPGLGDTAMYLCATSRDPSGGSSYNEQFFGPGTRLTVL.

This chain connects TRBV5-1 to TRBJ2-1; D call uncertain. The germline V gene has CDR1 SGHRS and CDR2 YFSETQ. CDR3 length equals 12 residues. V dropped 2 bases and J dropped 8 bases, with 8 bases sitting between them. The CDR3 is CASSFLSHEQFF. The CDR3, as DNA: TGCGCCAGCAGCTTCCTGTCCCATGAGCAGTTCTTC. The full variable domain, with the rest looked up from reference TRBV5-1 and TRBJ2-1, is KAGVTQTPRYLIKTRGQQVTLSCSPISGHRSVSWYQQTPGQGLQFLFEYFSETQRNKGNFPGRFSGRQFSNSRSEMNVSTLELGDSALYLCASSFLSHEQFFGPGTRLTVL.

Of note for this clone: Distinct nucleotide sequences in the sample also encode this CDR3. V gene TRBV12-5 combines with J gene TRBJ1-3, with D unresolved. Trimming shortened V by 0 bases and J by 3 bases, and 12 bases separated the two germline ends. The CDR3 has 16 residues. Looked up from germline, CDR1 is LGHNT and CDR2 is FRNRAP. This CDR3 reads CASGLVLAVGGNTIYF. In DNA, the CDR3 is TGTGCTAGTGGTTTGGTTCTCGCAGTGGGTGGAAACACCATATATTTT.

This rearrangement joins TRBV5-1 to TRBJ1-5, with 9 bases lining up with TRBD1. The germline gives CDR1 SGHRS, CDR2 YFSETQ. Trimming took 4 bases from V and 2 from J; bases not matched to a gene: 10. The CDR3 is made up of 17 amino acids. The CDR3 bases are TGCGCCAGCAGCCCCGGACAGGGACAGGGAGGCAATCAGCCCCAGCATTTT. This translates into CASSPGQGQGGNQPQHF.

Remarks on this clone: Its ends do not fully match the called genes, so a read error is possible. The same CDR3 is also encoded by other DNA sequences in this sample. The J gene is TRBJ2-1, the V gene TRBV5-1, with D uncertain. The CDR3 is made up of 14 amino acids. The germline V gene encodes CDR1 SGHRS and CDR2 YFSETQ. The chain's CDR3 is CASSSRPEGHEQFF. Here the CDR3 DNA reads TGCGCCAGCAGCTCTCGACCCGAAGGGCATGAGCAATTCTTC.

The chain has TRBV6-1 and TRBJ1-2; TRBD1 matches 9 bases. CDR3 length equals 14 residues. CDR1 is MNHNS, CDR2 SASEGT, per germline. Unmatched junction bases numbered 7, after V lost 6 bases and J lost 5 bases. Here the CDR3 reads CASSTGGPKYGYTF. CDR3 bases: TGTGCCAGCAGCACAGGGGGCCCAAAGTATGGCTACACCTTC.

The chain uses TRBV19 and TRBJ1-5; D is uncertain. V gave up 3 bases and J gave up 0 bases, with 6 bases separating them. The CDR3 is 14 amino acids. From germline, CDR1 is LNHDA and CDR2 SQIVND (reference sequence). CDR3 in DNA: TGTGCCAGTAGTATCGGCACTAGCAATCAGCCCCAGCATTTT. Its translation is CASSIGTSNQPQHF.

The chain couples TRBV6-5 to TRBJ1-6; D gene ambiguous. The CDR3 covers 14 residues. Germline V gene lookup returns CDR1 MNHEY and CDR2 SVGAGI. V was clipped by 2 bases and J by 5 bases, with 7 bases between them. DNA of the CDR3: TGTGCCAGCAGTTACAGTACAGATAATTCACCCCTCCACTTT. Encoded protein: CASSYSTDNSPLHF.

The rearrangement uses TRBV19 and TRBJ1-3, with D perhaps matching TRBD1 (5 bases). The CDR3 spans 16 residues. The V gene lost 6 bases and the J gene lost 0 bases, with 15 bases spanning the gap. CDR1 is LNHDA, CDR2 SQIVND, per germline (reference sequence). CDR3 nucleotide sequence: TGTGCCAGTAGGGATAAAACAACAGGCTCTGGAAACACCATATATTTT. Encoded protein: CASRDKTTGSGNTIYF.